Below are 18 T cell receptor beta chains sequenced from a single sample in a study of identical twins. TCRdb passed the 5' RACE reads through MiXCR, listing each CDR3 protein once. Of 1.5 million to 2 million distinct CDR3 sequences in the sample, around 29% were seen once. What was sequenced was cord blood. These receptors were collected from a newborn girl in good health.

CDR3 amino acids: CSVGGRGATYNEQFF. In DNA form, the CDR3 reads TGCAGTGTGGGGGGCCGGGGGGCAACCTACAATGAGCAGTTCTTC. The chain links TRBV20-1 to TRBJ2-1; D might be TRBD2 (7 bases). The V end was cut by 7 bases, the J end by 2 bases, with 18 bases between. Germline CDR1 is DFQATT and CDR2 is SNEGSKA (reference sequence). The CDR3 loop spans 15 amino acids.

The chain couples TRBV7-2 to TRBJ2-1; TRBD1 might be the D (6 bases). This CDR3 contains 13 residues. CDR1 is SGHTA, CDR2 FQGNSA, per germline. The V and J ends lost 2 bases and 13 bases respectively, with 15 bases between them. CDR3: CASSLRGWETQFF. The CDR3 nucleotides are TGTGCCAGCAGCTTAAGGGGGTGGGAGACCCAGTTCTTC.

This chain uses TRBV5-1 with TRBJ1-1; no firm D call. Trimming took 5 bases from V and 0 from J, leaving 11 bases between them. The CDR3 covers 14 residues. Germline V CDR1 and CDR2: SGHRS, YFSETQ. The CDR3 spells CASRLLYMNTEAFF. CDR3 nucleotides: TGCGCCAGCAGACTATTATACATGAACACTGAAGCTTTCTTT.

The V call is TRBV12-3 or TRBV12-4, the J call TRBJ1-5, with a possible D match to TRBD1 (6 bases). The CDR3 runs to 15 residues. V was shortened by 8 bases and J by 0 bases, with 14 bases between the two germline ends. CDR3 protein: CASCLGHYSNQPQHF. The CDR3 bases are TGTGCCAGCTGTCTGGGACATTATAGCAATCAGCCCCAGCATTTT.

The chain carries TRBV20-1 and TRBJ1-1, with a tentative D call TRBD1 (5 bases). This CDR3 is built from 14 residues. V was shortened by 3 bases and J by 0 bases, with 11 bases between the two germline ends. Germline CDR1 reads DFQATT; CDR2 reads SNEGSKA (reference sequence). Written as DNA, the CDR3 is TGCAGTGCTAGGGCTGGGGCGGTGAACACTGAAGCTTTCTTT. Translation: CSARAGAVNTEAFF.

This chain connects TRBV12-3 or TRBV12-4 to TRBJ2-1, with TRBD2 matching over 8 bases. Trimming cost V 3 bases and J 4 bases; bases outside gene matches: 14. This CDR3 is built from 18 residues. CDR3 loop: CASSFLTYPSGSYNEQFF. CDR3 nucleotides: TGTGCCAGCAGTTTCCTTACCTACCCCAGCGGGAGTTACAATGAGCAGTTCTTC.

Only a few counts were recorded for this clonotype. The chain couples TRBV7-8 to TRBJ1-2; D perhaps matches TRBD1 (6 bases). From germline, CDR1 is SGHVS and CDR2 FQNEAQ. CDR3 length: 15 residues. Trimming removed 1 base from V and 8 bases from J, with 17 bases in between. The DNA of the CDR3 is TGTGCCAGCAGCTTAGAAGCCCGGACAGCGGGCGGCTACACCTTC. Protein product: CASSLEARTAGGYTF.

This clonotype has only a few counts. The chain employs TRBV4-1 and TRBJ1-2; D unclear. Germline CDR1 is MGHRA and CDR2 is YSYEKL. The ends were cut back, 1 base at V and 0 bases at J, with 6 bases in the middle. This CDR3 region has 14 residues. Written as DNA, the CDR3 is TGCGCCAGCAGCCAAGTGCCTCCTAACTATGGCTACACCTTC. This encodes CASSQVPPNYGYTF.

This clonotype was counted only a few times. The V call is TRBV30, the J call TRBJ2-7; D is possibly TRBD2 (6 bases). The CDR3 totals 11 residues. V was pared by 8 bases and J by 0 bases, with 8 bases between. Germline lookup yields CDR1 GTSNPN and CDR2 SVGIG (reference sequence). CDR3 sequence (DNA): TGTGCCGGGACTTTCTCCTACGAGCAGTACTTC. Residues: CAGTFSYEQYF.

This clonotype was picked up a small number of times. V usage is TRBV20-1 and J usage is TRBJ1-1, with D unclear. There are 10 residues in the CDR3. The germline V and J ends were trimmed by 3 bases and 6 bases, with 5 bases remaining between them. Germline loops: CDR1 DFQATT, CDR2 SNEGSKA (reference sequence). The CDR3 DNA sequence: TGCAGTGCTAGTGAGGCTGAAGCTTTCTTT. Its translation: CSASEAEAFF.

The chain carries TRBV7-6 and TRBJ2-2; no reliable D call. V shed 2 bases and J shed 0 bases, with 7 bases lying between them. CDR3 length: 15 residues. Per the germline V gene, CDR1 is SGHVS and CDR2 is FNYEAQ. The CDR3 DNA sequence: TGTGCCAGCAGCTTATCGGCCTCGAACACCGGGGAGCTGTTTTTT. It translates to CASSLSASNTGELFF.

The chain uses TRBV11-1 and TRBJ2-4; TRBD1 aligns across 9 bases. The CDR3 extends over 19 amino acids. Germline V gene data show CDR1 as SGHAT and CDR2 as FQDESV (reference sequence). The V and J ends lost 5 bases and 3 bases, in that order; junction bases with no gene match: 17. The CDR3 coding sequence is TGTGCCAGCAGCGGACTCCGGGACAGGGAAGGAAGGGACAAAAACATTCAGTACTTC. This encodes CASSGLRDREGRDKNIQYF.

The V call is TRBV5-1, the J call TRBJ2-4; perhaps D is TRBD1 or TRBD2 (5 bases each). The assigned J gene may be wrong: the sequence end matches TRBJ2-7 better. CDR1 and CDR2 from the germline V gene are SGHRS and YFSETQ. The CDR3 runs 17 residues. DNA for the CDR3: TGCGCCAGCAGCATCAATACAGGCGCGGGCCTTCCCTACGAGCAGTACTTC. Encoded protein: CASSINTGAGLPYEQYF.

This clonotype was seen a handful of times. The V and J genes are TRBV5-6 and TRBJ1-6; D remains unclear. The germline V and J ends were trimmed by 0 bases and 3 bases, with 7 bases remaining between them. This CDR3 has 15 amino acids. Germline V CDR1 and CDR2: SGHDT, YYEEEE. DNA of the CDR3: TGTGCCAGCAGCTTGGACGGACTCTATAATTCACCCCTCCACTTT. Translated, it gives CASSLDGLYNSPLHF. Full variable domain (remainder filled in from reference TRBV5-6 and TRBJ1-6): DAGVTQSPTHLIKTRGQQVTLRCSPKSGHDTVSWYQQALGQGPQFIFQYYEEEERQRGNFPDRFSGHQFPNYSSELNVNALLLGDSALYLCASSLDGLYNSPLHFGNGTRLTVT.

The chain has TRBV20-1 and TRBJ1-5; 11 bases agree with TRBD1. Unmatched junction bases numbered 4, after V lost 3 bases and J lost 3 bases. The CDR3 totals 15 residues. Germline V gives CDR1 DFQATT, CDR2 SNEGSKA (reference sequence). The CDR3 nucleotides read TGCAGTGCTAGCGGGACAGGGGGAAACAATCAGCCCCAGCATTTT. This gives the protein CSASGTGGNNQPQHF.

This clonotype was counted a few times. The rearrangement links TRBV30 to TRBJ2-3, with TRBD2 as a possible D gene (6 bases). This CDR3 is 14 amino acids long. CDR1 and CDR2 from the germline V gene are GTSNPN and SVGIG (reference sequence). Trimming stripped 0 bases from V and 0 bases from J, with 7 bases between. CDR3 sequence (DNA): TGTGCCTGGAGTGTAGGGACTAGCACAGATACGCAGTATTTT. Its translation is CAWSVGTSTDTQYF.

The V call is TRBV20-1, the J call TRBJ2-4; D perhaps matches TRBD1 (6 bases). The CDR3 consists of 16 residues. CDR1 is DFQATT and CDR2 is SNEGSKA in the germline V gene (reference sequence). Written as DNA, the CDR3 is TGCAGAGCGTACCAAAACCTCAGAGGGGGCAAAAACATTCAGTACTTC. Its translation is CRAYQNLRGGKNIQYF.

This clonotype occurred once. The chain links TRBV29-1 to TRBJ2-5; TRBD2 aligns across 10 bases. Germline assignment: CDR1 SQVTM and CDR2 ANQGSEA. This CDR3 is 14 amino acids long. The V gene end was trimmed by 7 bases and the J gene end by 4 bases; junction bases not matched to a gene: 9. The CDR3 DNA sequence: TGCAGCGGAGATAGCGGGAGGACTGGAGAGACCCAGTACTTC. It specifies CSGDSGRTGETQYF. The whole variable domain, remainder taken from reference TRBV29-1 and TRBJ2-5, is SAVISQKPSRDICQRGTSLTIQCQVDSQVTMMFWYRQQPGQSLTLIATANQGSEATYESGFVIDKFPISRPNLTFSTLTVSNMSPEDSSIYLCSGDSGRTGETQYFGPGTRLLVL.